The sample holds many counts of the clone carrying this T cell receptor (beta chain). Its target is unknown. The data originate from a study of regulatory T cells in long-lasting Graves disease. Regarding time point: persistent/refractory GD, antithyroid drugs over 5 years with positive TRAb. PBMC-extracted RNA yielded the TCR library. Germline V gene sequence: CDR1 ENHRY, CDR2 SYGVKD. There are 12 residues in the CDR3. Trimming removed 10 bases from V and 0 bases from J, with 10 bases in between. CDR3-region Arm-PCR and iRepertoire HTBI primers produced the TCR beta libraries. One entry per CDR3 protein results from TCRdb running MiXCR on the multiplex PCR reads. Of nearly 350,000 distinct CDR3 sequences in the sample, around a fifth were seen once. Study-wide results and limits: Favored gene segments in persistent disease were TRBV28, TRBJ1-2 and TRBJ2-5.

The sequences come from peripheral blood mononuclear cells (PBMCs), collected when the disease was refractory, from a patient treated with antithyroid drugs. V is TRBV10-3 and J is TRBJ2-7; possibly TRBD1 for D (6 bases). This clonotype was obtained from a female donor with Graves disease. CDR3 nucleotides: TGTGCCACTACGGGACACTCCTACGAGCAGTACTTC. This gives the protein CATTGHSYEQYF.